A selection of T cell receptor beta chains follows, all from one sample in a study of blood T cell repertoires in COVID-19. TCRdb's copy holds only in-frame clones and misses some; the assay was immunoSEQ multiplex PCR. The data show 310,000 or so clones, around 87% seen once. The sequenced material came from peripheral blood. The receptors were gathered from a man aged 50-59 years with active or convalescent COVID-19. The conserved cysteine and the conserved F or W are not part of the CDR3 here. The order of the fields is clone size, D gene, V gene, CDR3 protein. The D gene is left open where the match is weak. Expanded clones are given a class, and other clones once, few, many or no size at all.

>.|TRBD2|TRBV5-1
ASSTPILAGARESTDTQY
>.|TRBD1|TRBV6-1
ASHGQGNSYEQY
>.|TRBD1|TRBV5-1
ASSWDSLNTEAF
>.|.|TRBV5-6
ASSLGGAGYEQY
>.|.|TRBV18
ASSPTGSVNEKLF
>.|.|TRBV28
ASSSPGGYYGYT
>.|.|TRBV6-1
ASSEYSQETQY
>.|TRBD2|TRBV5-1
ASSLASSGRTGYEQF
>.|.|TRBV28
ASSLISRGERGGYT
>.|.|TRBV7-6
ASSLARGVSGSVNEQF
>few|.|TRBV12-1
ASSYRDRGILSHTDTQY
>.|.|TRBV28
ASRPTGANEKLF
>.|TRBD1|TRBV6-2/TRBV6-3
ASSYSGQAGTEAF
>.|TRBD1|TRBV7-2
ASSFNRGRTEAF
>.|.|TRBV6-1
ASSEATNYEQY
>.|.|TRBV27
ASSLSRVGYGYT
>once|TRBD2|TRBV2
ASKRTSGSREGTDTQY
>.|TRBD1|TRBV3-1/TRBV3-2
ASSQEGTGKLF
>few|.|TRBV6-1
ASSETAGWELF
>.|.|TRBV6-1
ASSEQGTPNEKLF
>.|.|TRBV12-3/TRBV12-4
ASSVDSHNEQF
>.|.|TRBV6-5
ASTLRRDSSPLH
>.|TRBD1|TRBV5-1
ASSILGQIETEAF
>.|TRBD1|TRBV15
ATSRQDRAWNSPLH
>few|.|TRBV30
AWSVLGNIQY
>.|.|TRBV19
ASSSPGGGNQPQH
>.|TRBD1|TRBV5-5
ASSLVSHTGGIRAGELF
>.|.|TRBV9
ASSVAPLVETQY
>.|.|TRBV4-2
ASSQDRPTGANEKLF
>many|TRBD2|TRBV5-4
ASSFTSGGNHYEQY
>.|.|TRBV6-5
ASSSGRGLTTDTQY
>.|.|TRBV19
ASSIHPSGELF
>.|.|TRBV5-1
ASSFSFIGGSYEQY
>.|.|TRBV7-2
ASRLRGTSETQY
>.|TRBD1|TRBV10-3
AIRSGQVIDTQY
>.|TRBD1|TRBV3-1/TRBV3-2
ASSHPGQLTISPLH
>.|.|TRBV3-1/TRBV3-2
ASSQAALGGETQY
>once|.|TRBV2
ASKRSEVGEQF
>.|TRBD1|TRBV30
AWSAEGQGNQPQH
>.|TRBD1|TRBV19
ATYRQGLLGGYT
>.|.|TRBV2
ASRGRLYQETQY
>once|.|TRBV12-3/TRBV12-4
ASSFGQYNEQF
>.|.|TRBV19
ASRKTGGGEQY
>.|TRBD2|TRBV2
ASSPDSGEYNEQF
>.|.|TRBV28
ASSLPTRSYEQY
>.|TRBD1|TRBV6-5
ASSRTGTYEQY
>.|.|TRBV24-1
ATSEWRDKSEQF